The present TCR beta chain was sequenced within a study of glioma-infiltrating T cells. The length of the CDR3 is 13 residues. TCR alpha and beta CDR3 regions were amplified from RNA using iRepertoire nested multiplex PCR. Input was 100-400 ng of tissue mRNA or PBMC total RNA. From the multiplex PCR reads, TCRdb called clonotypes with MiXCR, one entry per CDR3 protein. The repertoire holds 300,000 to 450,000 distinct CDR3 sequences, with less than 50% as singletons. About this clonotype itself: One junction end does not reproduce the germline sequence, and a read error may be involved.

The V gene is TRBV12-3 or TRBV12-4, the J gene TRBJ1-1; a weak D match, TRBD1 (6 bases). Sequencing was done on a sample of glioma tissue, nonneoplastic brain tissue, or PBMCs (not recorded which). This receptor was taken from a human donor with low-grade glioma or glioblastoma, undergoing nonglioma brain surgery, or in good health (not recorded which). Here the CDR3 reads CASNTFGDTGAFF. As DNA, the CDR3 is TGTGCCAGCAACACTTTCGGGGACACTGGAGCTTTCTTT.